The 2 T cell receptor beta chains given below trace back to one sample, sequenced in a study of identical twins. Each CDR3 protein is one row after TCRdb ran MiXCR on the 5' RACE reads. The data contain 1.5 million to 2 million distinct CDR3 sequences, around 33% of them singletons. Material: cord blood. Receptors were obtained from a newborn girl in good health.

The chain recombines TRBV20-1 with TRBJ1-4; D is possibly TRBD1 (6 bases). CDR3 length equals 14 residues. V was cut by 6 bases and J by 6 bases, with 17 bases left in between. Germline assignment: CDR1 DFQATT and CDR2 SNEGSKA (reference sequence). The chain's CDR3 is CSAPSGGGDEKLFF. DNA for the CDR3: TGCAGTGCCCCTTCTGGAGGGGGGGATGAAAAACTGTTTTTT.

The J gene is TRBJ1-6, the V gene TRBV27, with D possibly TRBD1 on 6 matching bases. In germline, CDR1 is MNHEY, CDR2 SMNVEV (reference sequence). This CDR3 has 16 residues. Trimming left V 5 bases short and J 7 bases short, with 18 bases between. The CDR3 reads CASSRRQAARNSPLHF. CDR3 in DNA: TGTGCCAGCAGTCGGCGACAGGCGGCGAGAAATTCACCCCTCCACTTT.